This T cell receptor (beta chain) is drawn from a study of cytomegalovirus exposure and HLA in healthy donors. Looking at the study overall: Within an early data release were about 85 million unique TCRs drawn from HLA-typed donors. Overall study results and limits: Per a later analysis, under 20,000 TCR beta sequences showed association with HLA alleles at 0.05 false discovery rate.

The CDR3 sequence is 16 residues long. V gave up 5 bases and J gave up 7 bases; unmatched junction bases: 12. Per germline, CDR1 MNHNY and CDR2 SVGAGI (reference sequence). PCR amplification relied on 60 Vbeta primers (plus 13 Jbeta primers). The protocol was immunoSEQ multiplex PCR, while the TCRdb copy is restricted to in-frame clones and leaves out a portion. The data include about 140,000 clones; the top ten clones carry about 2.2%. About this clone itself: Its target is unknown.

Input material: PBMCs. The receptor's source is a young woman in good health and CMV-seronegative. The chain is built from TRBV6-6 and TRBJ2-7; 12 bases are a match to TRBD1. The CDR3 sequence is CASSASGTGGSGEQYF. In nucleotides, the CDR3 is TGTGCCAGCAGTGCGTCCGGGACAGGGGGCTCTGGAGAGCAGTACTTC.